This T cell receptor beta chain is drawn from a study of CD8+CD57+ T cells in acquired aplastic anemia. Study results and caveats: Patients and controls were found to share twenty-nine CD8+ CDR3 sequences.

This clonotype was counted a few times. The antigen is not known. CDR3 and TCR beta VDJ profiling relied on genomic DNA as the template. TCRdb reprocessed the reads with MiXCR, giving one entry per CDR3 protein. The sample includes some 180,000 distinct CDR3 sequences, around 50% of them seen just once. V was pared by 1 base and J by 1 base, with 11 bases between. Germline loops: CDR1 LNHNV, CDR2 YYDKDF (reference sequence). This CDR3 is built from 16 residues. CD8+CD57+ cell expansion had been shown by flow cytometry in patients chosen for sequencing. At blood sampling, none of the patients had yet received therapy.

The chain combines TRBV15 with TRBJ2-1, with D uncertain. The sample taken for sequencing was sorted CD4+, CD8+, or CD8+CD57+ T cells (not recorded which) from PBMCs. This clonotype was obtained from a human donor with aplastic anemia. The CDR3 DNA reads as TGTGCCACCAGCAGAGGGGTGGTGCGTTCCTACAATGAGCAGTTCTTC. This sequence encodes CATSRGVVRSYNEQFF.